A selection of T cell receptor beta chains follows, all from one sample in a study of breast tumors, draining lymph nodes, adjacent tissues. Via MiXCR, TCRdb re-called the multiplex PCR reads, giving one row per CDR3 protein. This sample has approximately 11,000 distinct CDR3 sequences, with 30% to 45% found just once. The specimen was breast tumor tissue. The receptor set was obtained from a female donor with breast cancer. Some clones in this sample may be carry-over from other donors' samples. Both conserved end residues are part of each CDR3. D genes are given only for firm matches. Clone size is not always given. Where it is, it says once, few, many or a class for expanded clones.

-	TRBV9	14	TRBJ2-7	-	TGTGCCAGCAGCGTTAGTACAGGGATGGGCGAGCAGTACTTC	CASSVSTGMGEQYF
medium-sized	TRBV12-3/TRBV12-4	12	TRBJ2-7	-	TGTGCCAGCAGTTTAGGGAGGGCCGAGCAGTACTTC	CASSLGRAEQYF
medium-sized	TRBV2	16	TRBJ1-6	-	TGTGCCAGCAGTGAAAGTGGGTACAGAGGGAATTCACCCCTCCACTTT	CASSESGYRGNSPLHF
medium-sized	TRBV20-1	14	TRBJ2-7	TRBD1	TGCAGTGCTAGAGATTGGCAGGGGGACTACGAGCAGTACTTC	CSARDWQGDYEQYF
-	TRBV5-1	14	TRBJ2-1	-	TGCGCCTCAAGGTGGGAGACGATTACCAATGAGCAGTTCTTC	CASRWETITNEQFF
-	TRBV20-1	14	TRBJ2-1	-	TGCAGTGCTAGAGGAGGAGCGTTGTACAATGAGCAGTTCTTC	CSARGGALYNEQFF
-	TRBV19	19	TRBJ2-6	TRBD2	TGTGCCAGTAGTATTGGGGGACTAGCGGGAGGTACTGGGGCCAACGTCCTGACTTTC	CASSIGGLAGGTGANVLTF
-	TRBV10-2	19	TRBJ2-3	-	TGCGCCAGCAGTGAGACAGGTGGTGGTAACCTGGGGCCCACAGATACGCAGTATTTT	CASSETGGGNLGPTDTQYF
-	TRBV9	13	TRBJ2-1	-	TGTGCCAGCAGCGTAGGAGGGAGGAATGAGCAGTTCTTC	CASSVGGRNEQFF
many	TRBV6-5	16	TRBJ2-7	TRBD2	TGTGCCAGCAGTCCTTCTATAGCGGGAGCATCCTACGAGCAGTACTTC	CASSPSIAGASYEQYF
-	TRBV15	14	TRBJ2-7	-	TGTGCCACCAGCAGGGGGGACACTTCGAGCGAGCAGTACTTC	CATSRGDTSSEQYF
-	TRBV7-9	14	TRBJ2-1	TRBD2	TGTGCCAGCAGCTTAGGATCGTCGGCGGGAGACGTGTTCTTC	CASSLGSSAGDVFF
many	TRBV12-3/TRBV12-4	14	TRBJ1-5	-	TGTGCCAGCAGTAAAGGACAGTTTAATCAGCCCCAGCATTTT	CASSKGQFNQPQHF
medium-sized	TRBV6-5	12	TRBJ2-3	-	TGTGCCAGCAGTGACCGTACAGATACGCAGTATTTT	CASSDRTDTQYF
many	TRBV7-9	16	TRBJ1-6	TRBD1	TGTGCCAGCAGCTTAACACAGGGGGCGCTGGATTCACCCCTCCACTTT	CASSLTQGALDSPLHF
medium-sized	TRBV7-2	14	TRBJ1-2	-	TGTGCCAGCAGCTTAGCTTGGGGTTACTATGGCTACACCTTC	CASSLAWGYYGYTF
-	TRBV19	15	TRBJ2-7	-	TGTGCCAGTAGCTCGAGACACACTCCAACCTACGAGCAGTACTTC	CASSSRHTPTYEQYF
medium-sized	TRBV12-3/TRBV12-4	16	TRBJ1-2	-	TGTGCCAGCAGCCGATGGACAGACCCCGCTAACTATGGCTACACCTTC	CASSRWTDPANYGYTF
-	TRBV19	13	TRBJ1-1	TRBD1	TGTGCCAGTAGTTCAGGGGGCGCGACTGAAGCTTTCTTT	CASSSGGATEAFF
many	TRBV14	19	TRBJ1-2	TRBD1	TGTGCCAGCAGCCAAGATCTTTGGGAGGACAGGGCCTCCTACTATGGCTACACCTTC	CASSQDLWEDRASYYGYTF
-	TRBV20-1	13	TRBJ2-5	TRBD2	TGCAGTGCTCTCGGACTAGCGGAAGAGACCCAGTACTTC	CSALGLAEETQYF
many	TRBV6-5	14	TRBJ2-7	-	TGTGCCAGCAGTTACTCGAGTGGAGCCTACGAGCAGTACTTC	CASSYSSGAYEQYF
-	TRBV7-9	14	TRBJ1-1	-	TGTGCCAGCAGCTTAGGGGGGGGAGGCACTGAAGCTTTCTTT	CASSLGGGGTEAFF
-	TRBV5-6	16	TRBJ2-1	-	TGTGCCAGCAGCCTGACCCTGACGGGTACCTACAATGAGCAGTTCTTC	CASSLTLTGTYNEQFF
medium-sized	TRBV9	19	TRBJ2-1	TRBD2	TGTGCCAGCAGCGTAGGGGGGGAGGCTAGCGGGAGAAGGGACAATGAGCAGTTCTTC	CASSVGGEASGRRDNEQFF
many	TRBV18	13	TRBJ1-2	-	TGTGCCAGCTCACCACCAGGGGGGAAAGGCTACACCTTC	CASSPPGGKGYTF
many	TRBV6-6	14	TRBJ2-5	TRBD1	TGTGCCAGCAGGCCGACAGGGGGCCTAGAGACCCAGTACTTC	CASRPTGGLETQYF
many	TRBV14	15	TRBJ1-3	-	TGTGCCAGCAGCCAAGACAGAGCTGCCGGAAACACCATATATTTT	CASSQDRAAGNTIYF
-	TRBV25-1	15	TRBJ1-3	TRBD1	TGTGCCAGCAACGAGGGAGGGGGCGCTGGAAACACCATATATTTT	CASNEGGGAGNTIYF
many	TRBV6-5	14	TRBJ2-7	-	TGTGCCAGCAGTTACTCCACGACTGGGCGTGAGCAGTACTTC	CASSYSTTGREQYF
-	TRBV20-1	14	TRBJ1-4	-	TGCAGTGCCAAATATGGGGCAACTAATGAAAGACTGTTTTTT	CSAKYGATNERLFF
-	TRBV2	13	TRBJ2-3	-	TGTGCCACCAGTGATTTCGCTGGGGGTACGCAGTATTTT	CATSDFAGGTQYF
-	TRBV20-1	16	TRBJ2-3	TRBD2	TGCAGCGCTAATGCTCTGACTAGCGGGAGAGCAGATACGCAGTATTTT	CSANALTSGRADTQYF
medium-sized	TRBV7-6	13	TRBJ2-3	-	TGTGCCAGCAGCTTAATACGCGAGGATACGCAGTATTTT	CASSLIREDTQYF
medium-sized	TRBV4-1	14	TRBJ1-6	-	TGCGCCAGCAGCCAAGGCAGGCTTAATTCACCCCTCCACTTT	CASSQGRLNSPLHF
-	TRBV7-2	14	TRBJ2-7	-	TGTGCCAGCAGCTCTAGGGCTGGGGCGGATGAGCAGTACTTC	CASSSRAGADEQYF
many	TRBV5-6	13	TRBJ1-2	-	TGTGCCAGCAACTTCAGGGAGGGAGTCGGCTACACCTTC	CASNFREGVGYTF
few	TRBV28	14	TRBJ1-5	-	TGTGCCAGCAGTTTAGAGACAGAGTATCAGCCCCAGCATTTT	CASSLETEYQPQHF
many	TRBV27	14	TRBJ1-1	-	TGTGCCAGCAGTTTATCCCCCGGAAACACTGAAGCTTTCTTT	CASSLSPGNTEAFF
medium-sized	TRBV20-1	14	TRBJ2-1	-	TGCAGTGCTCCCGGGACCGTGGGTTTCAATGAGCAGTTCTTC	CSAPGTVGFNEQFF
many	TRBV28	13	TRBJ1-3	-	TGTGCCAGCAGTCAGGCCCGACGGAACACCATATATTTT	CASSQARRNTIYF
-	TRBV5-5	12	TRBJ2-5	-	TGTGCCAGCAGCGGACAACAAGAGACCCAGTACTTC	CASSGQQETQYF
-	TRBV29-1	13	TRBJ2-1	TRBD1	TGCAGCGCAGGCAAACAGGGGGCTAGTGAGCAGTTCTTC	CSAGKQGASEQFF
-	TRBV6-1	13	TRBJ1-6	TRBD1	TGTGCCAGCAACCGGGACAGAGATTCACCCCTCCACTTT	CASNRDRDSPLHF
-	TRBV15	14	TRBJ2-1	TRBD2	TGTGCCACCAGCGCTAGCGGTACCTACAATGAGCAGTTCTTC	CATSASGTYNEQFF
many	TRBV28	14	TRBJ1-4	TRBD1	TGTGCCAGCGGCCCCGGGACAGCTAATGAAAAACTGTTTTTT	CASGPGTANEKLFF
medium-sized	TRBV3-1	14	TRBJ1-6	-	TGTGCCAGCAGCCAAGAGGGTACGGATTCACCCCTCCACTTT	CASSQEGTDSPLHF
medium-sized	TRBV14	17	TRBJ2-7	-	TGTGCCAGCAGCCAAGTTCGTCGGCTTGGCGGGACCTACGAGCAGTACTTC	CASSQVRRLGGTYEQYF
many	TRBV28	18	TRBJ2-3	TRBD2	TGTGCCAGCAGTTTTGGTCGTTGGGTAGCGGGAGACACAGATACGCAGTATTTT	CASSFGRWVAGDTDTQYF
-	TRBV7-8	16	TRBJ2-3	TRBD2	TGTGCCAGCAGCTTGGATCAGCGGGAGGGCAGGGGTACGCAGTATTTT	CASSLDQREGRGTQYF
many	TRBV7-2	16	TRBJ2-3	TRBD2	TGTGCCAGCAGCTTAGCTCTAGCGGTGATTTGGGATACGCAGTATTTT	CASSLALAVIWDTQYF
medium-sized	TRBV20-1	14	TRBJ2-7	-	TGCAGTGCTAGAGATGGGACATCGACCTACGAGCAGTACTTC	CSARDGTSTYEQYF
many	TRBV20-1	15	TRBJ1-5	-	TGCAGTGCCAAGCGGTCAGGGCACAGCAATCAGCCCCAGCATTTT	CSAKRSGHSNQPQHF
medium-sized	TRBV7-8	14	TRBJ2-7	-	TGTGCCAGCAGCCCGCGGACGGGAGACTACGAGCAGTACTTC	CASSPRTGDYEQYF
large	TRBV20-1	11	TRBJ1-2	-	TGCAGTGCTAAACCTCCCTATGGCTACACCTTC	CSAKPPYGYTF
-	TRBV20-1	15	TRBJ2-5	TRBD2	TGCAGTGCTAGCGATAGCGGGGGGGTTGGGGAGACCCAGTACTTC	CSASDSGGVGETQYF
-	TRBV7-9	13	TRBJ1-1	-	TGTGCCAGCATGTCCGTCCTGAACACTGAAGCTTTCTTT	CASMSVLNTEAFF
many	TRBV19	16	TRBJ2-1	-	TGTGCCAGTAGTACCCCGGGACTTCCCTCCTACAATGAGCAGTTCTTC	CASSTPGLPSYNEQFF